Shown below are 2 T cell receptor beta chains from a single sample sequenced in a study of blood T cell repertoires in COVID-19. Only in-frame clones appear in the TCRdb table, and some are missing; sequencing was by immunoSEQ multiplex PCR. The table includes roughly 310,000 clones, roughly nine tenths detected once. Material for sequencing was PBMCs or T cells enriched from blood (not recorded which). All receptors derive from a man aged 55-75 years who had recovered from COVID-19.

This clone was counted a single time. The DNA for the CDR3 is TGTGCCAGCAGCTACCCGACAAAAACCTACGAGCAGTACTTC. It encodes CASSYPTKTYEQYF. The rearrangement uses TRBV11-2 and TRBJ2-7; D remains unclear. In germline, CDR1 is SGHAT, CDR2 FQNNGV. The V end lost 4 bases, the J end lost 2 bases, and 12 bases lay between the germline ends. This CDR3 region has 14 residues.

The CDR3 spells CASSLSRGLGYTF. In nucleotides, the CDR3 is TGTGCCAGCAGTTTAAGCAGGGGGCTTGGCTACACCTTC. This chain joins TRBV12-3 or TRBV12-4 and TRBJ1-2; TRBD1 matches at 8 bases. J gave up 7 bases and V 2 bases, and 3 bases lay outside the gene matches. CDR3 length: 13 residues.